This TCR beta chain was sequenced during a study of blood T cell repertoires in COVID-19 (dated by TCRdb to the early 2020s). As for the study more broadly: Samples from collaborators originated in the United States, Italy and Spain and spanned both the acute and convalescent phases of COVID-19. The prospective study material was composed of cDNA or gDNA derived from T cells, B-cell-depleted T cells, or PBMCs. Subjects who had been exposed to COVID-19, were actively infected with it, or had recovered from it provided the deeply sampled blood TCRbeta repertoires that made up the dataset. The repertoires were released in a freely available public database intended as a resource for research on the immune response to SARS-CoV-2. The samples were drawn from two sources: the first 160 participants of the ongoing ImmuneRACE study, and some 1,300 subjects contributed by 6 global collaborators. Sample metadata almost always included a de-identified subject ID, COVID-19 status, age in years and sex. Where available, HLA class I and class II types were taken from metadata supplied by the sample provider and were not determined by assay-based typing.

Whole blood was collected in K2EDTA tubes by collaborating institutions according to the institutions' own protocols. For TCRbeta analysis, collaborators shipped samples in one of three forms: frozen whole blood, isolated PBMCs, or DNA extracted from either of those sample types. TCRbeta CDR3 regions were amplified from genomic DNA by means of the immunoSEQ Assay, a bias-controlled multiplex PCR. From the authors' description of their analysis: Nucleated cell counts per sample were estimated from amplification of reference gene primers within the assay. Sequence reads were collapsed and filtered to measure the absolute abundance of every unique TCRbeta CDR3 rearrangement. Productive Simpson clonality was computed per sample as the square root of Simpson's diversity index over productive rearrangements. This immuneACCESS table, as held by TCRdb, lists in-frame sequences with V and J called but not all clones. Of the missing ones, under half trace to an unresolved V gene in checked studies; the others have no known cause. The V and J calls and clone size were taken over from that table, and D and trimming were inferred from the DNA. This sample comprises 200,000 to 300,000 clones, around 82% of them detected only once. The ten largest clones take up around 9.1% of the sample.

As encoded in the germline V gene, CDR1 is MNHEY while CDR2 is SVGAGI. The CDR3 numbers 15 residues from cysteine through phenylalanine. Only the CDR3 DNA is retained, 45 bases long and in frame from the first base. The junction shows trimming of 6 bases on V and 1 base on J, and the gene matches do not reach 6 bases of it. A note on this clone: Its target antigen remains unknown. No base quality information exists; no much larger clone differs at one position.

Study-wide findings and limitations: How much clinical and demographic metadata was included differed by source and by participant, and the metadata was provided uncurated.

The chain is assembled from TRBV6-5 and TRBJ1-5, and TRBD1 matches 7 of the central bases. Material for sequencing was peripheral blood. The clonotype originates from a human donor in a cohort sampled during active COVID-19. The bases read TGTGCCAGCAGGGTGACAGGGAGAAGCAATCAGCCCCAGCATTTT. This translates into CASRVTGRSNQPQHF.